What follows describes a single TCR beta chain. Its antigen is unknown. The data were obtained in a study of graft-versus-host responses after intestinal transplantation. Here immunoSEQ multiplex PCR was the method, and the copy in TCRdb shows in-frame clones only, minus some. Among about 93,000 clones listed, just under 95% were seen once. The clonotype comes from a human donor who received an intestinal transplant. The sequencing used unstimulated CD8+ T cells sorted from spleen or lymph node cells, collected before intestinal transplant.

The CDR3, as DNA: TGTGCCAGCAGCCACGGACAGGGGCGAAACGAGCAGTACTTC. Protein sequence: CASSHGQGRNEQYF. The chain has TRBV11-2 and TRBJ2-7, with 9 bases identical to TRBD1. The CDR3 runs 14 residues. Trimming took 5 bases from V and 5 from J; bases not matched to a gene: 7. From germline, CDR1 is SGHAT and CDR2 FQNNGV.